This T cell receptor beta chain was documented in a study of early T cells in non-severe SARS-CoV-2 infection. TCRdb re-analysed the 5' RACE reads in MiXCR, keeping a single row per CDR3 protein. This repertoire shows 35,000 to 45,000 distinct CDR3 sequences, approximately 5.9% found once; its top ten account for around 8%. CDR3 size: 13 residues. Germline V gene data show CDR1 as MNHNY and CDR2 as SVGAGI (reference sequence). V lost 10 bases, J lost 3 bases, and 7 bases stayed unmatched. The receptor's source is an adult who was a healthcare worker with PCR-confirmed SARS-CoV-2 infection or an uninfected control (not recorded which). Sequenced material: whole blood, taken at baseline. The chain is built from TRBV6-6 and TRBJ2-7; the match to TRBD2 covers 9 bases. CDR3 sequence (DNA): TGTGCCACACGTGGCGGGGGGGGCTACGAGCAGTACTTC. Translated, it gives CATRGGGGYEQYF.